This is a list of T cell receptor beta chains from one sample in a study of shared clonotypes between healthy human individuals. The table came from immunoSEQ multiplex PCR; TCRdb's copy has only in-frame clones and leaves some out. The sample holds a few million clones, about 92% seen once. Sequencing was carried out using naive CD4+ T cells sorted from blood. All receptors derive from a man younger than 35 in good health. CDR3s include the opening cysteine and the closing phenylalanine or tryptophan. The order of the fields is J gene, clone size, V gene, D gene, CDR3 DNA, CDR3 protein. A D gene is named only where the DNA matches it firmly. The size entry is marked missing in some rows and otherwise reads once, few, many or a size class.

>TRBJ1-5|few|TRBV7-9|.
TGTGCCAGCAGCCCTCATCCCGGCCCCCAGCATTTT
CASSPHPGPQHF
>TRBJ1-1|.|TRBV5-1|.
TGCGCCAGCGGCCTCGGGTCCATGAACACTGAAGCTTTCTTT
CASGLGSMNTEAFF
>TRBJ1-2|.|TRBV19|.
TGTGCCAGTAGTATAGGGGGCTTCTTTTATGGCTACACCTTC
CASSIGGFFYGYTF
>TRBJ1-1|few|TRBV27|.
TGTGCCAGCAGTCCGCTCGCCGGGGACCTTGAAGCTTTCTTT
CASSPLAGDLEAFF
>TRBJ1-5|.|TRBV10-3|TRBD1
TGTGCCATCAGTGTAGGGGGACAGGGGGCCTCCCAGCCCCAGCATTTT
CAISVGGQGASQPQHF
>TRBJ2-3|.|TRBV5-1|TRBD1
TGCGCCAGCAGCTTGGACGGTCAGGGGGCCGGAGATACGCAGTATTTT
CASSLDGQGAGDTQYF
>TRBJ2-5|.|TRBV6-1|.
TGTGCCAGCACCCAAGGTCGGCAGGGATCTGAGACCCAGTACTTC
CASTQGRQGSETQYF
>TRBJ2-1|.|TRBV5-4|TRBD2
TGTGCCAGCACCCAGCGAGGACTAGCGGGTAATGAGCAGTTCTTC
CASTQRGLAGNEQFF
>TRBJ2-7|.|TRBV10-3|.
TGTGCCATCAGTGAGTCTGGGGGGCGGGCCGAGCAGTACTTC
CAISESGGRAEQYF
>TRBJ1-4|.|TRBV5-5|.
TGTGCCAGCAGCTTGGAGGACAACCTGAAACTGTTTTTT
CASSLEDNLKLFF
>TRBJ2-5|.|TRBV11-2|TRBD2
TGTGCCAGCAGCCCAGAAATAGCGGGCGGCTGGACCCAGTACTTC
CASSPEIAGGWTQYF
>TRBJ1-6|.|TRBV4-1|.
TGCGCCAGCAGCCAAGTTGGGGATCTTAATTCACCCCTCCACTTT
CASSQVGDLNSPLHF
>TRBJ1-5|.|TRBV10-3|.
TGTGCCATCACTGAAACCCAAAATCAGCCCCAGCATTTT
CAITETQNQPQHF
>TRBJ1-5|.|TRBV2|.
TGTGCCAGCAGTTTCGCTAGCAATCAGCCCCAGCATTTT
CASSFASNQPQHF
>TRBJ2-7|.|TRBV7-9|.
TGTGCCAGCACGGTCGCTCGGAGCGCCTACGAGCAGTACTTC
CASTVARSAYEQYF
>TRBJ1-2|.|TRBV7-2|TRBD1
TGTGCCAGCAGCTTAGAAACAGGGGGACGGGACTATGGCTACACCTTC
CASSLETGGRDYGYTF
>TRBJ1-4|.|TRBV7-9|.
TGTGCCAGCAGCTCGGGGTTCTCTGAGCGGGAAAAACTGTTTTTT
CASSSGFSEREKLFF
>TRBJ1-1|once|TRBV4-2|.
TGTGCCAGCAGCCGAAGAGCCAGGGATGATGAAGCTTTCTTT
CASSRRARDDEAFF
>TRBJ1-5|once|TRBV14|.
TGTGCCAGCAGCCAAAGATGGGACTCCCCTGGTCGTCTATCAGCCCAGCATTTT
CASSQRWDSPGRLSAQHF
>TRBJ2-2|once|TRBV27|TRBD2
TGTGCCAGCAGTTTAGGGACTAGTAACACCGGGGAGCTGTTTTTT
CASSLGTSNTGELFF
>TRBJ1-5|.|TRBV28|.
TGTGCCAGCAGCTCCCCCGCGGGACTCGCCCAGCCCCAGCATTTT
CASSSPAGLAQPQHF
>TRBJ2-1|.|TRBV28|TRBD2
TGTGCCAGCAGTTCTACCGCCCCGGGAGGATACAATGAGCAGTTCTTC
CASSSTAPGGYNEQFF
>TRBJ2-7|once|TRBV2|.
TGTGCCAGCAGTGGGATTCGGCAGGGGAGCGAGCAGTACTTC
CASSGIRQGSEQYF
>TRBJ2-1|.|TRBV5-1|.
TGCGCCAGCAGCCGTCGGCTAGGGCACAATGAGCAGTTCTTC
CASSRRLGHNEQFF
>TRBJ2-5|.|TRBV5-4|.
TGTGCCAGCAGCTGGGGGACCCAAGAGACCCAGTACTTC
CASSWGTQETQYF
>TRBJ2-7|once|TRBV10-1|.
TGCGCCAGCAGTGAGCCTTCCAAAGAGTTACTTTACTACGAGCAGTACTTC
CASSEPSKELLYYEQYF
>TRBJ1-5|.|TRBV15|TRBD1
TGTGCCACCAGCAGAGACAGGGGGGAGCCCCAGCATTTT
CATSRDRGEPQHF
>TRBJ2-3|.|TRBV18|TRBD2
TGTGCCAGCTCGCCCTCTAGCGGGTCCTTCACAGATACGCAGTATTTT
CASSPSSGSFTDTQYF
>TRBJ2-3|.|TRBV7-2|TRBD1
TGTGCCAGCAGCCCAAGGGGGGACAGGGCCTCGGACCAGTATTTT
CASSPRGDRASDQYF
>TRBJ2-7|.|TRBV2|.
TGTGCCAGCAGTGTGGCCTACGAGCAGTACTTC
CASSVAYEQYF
>TRBJ2-3|few|TRBV5-8|.
TGTGCCAGCAGCGGGAGGCGGCTGGTAAGGGCTAGCACAGATACGCAGTATTTT
CASSGRRLVRASTDTQYF
>TRBJ1-2|.|TRBV7-9|TRBD1
TGTGCCAGCAGCTTGAATGACAGGGTAAACTATGGCTACACCTTC
CASSLNDRVNYGYTF
>TRBJ1-1|.|TRBV28|.
TGTGCCAGCAGCTTCGGGGGGGCTGGCACTGAAGCTTTCTTT
CASSFGGAGTEAFF
>TRBJ2-7|.|TRBV5-4|.
TGTGCCAGCAGCTTGGTCGGGCAGGGAAACTACGAGCAGTACTTC
CASSLVGQGNYEQYF
>TRBJ2-6|.|TRBV28|.
TGTGCCAGCAGTTTGCCGCTCTCTGGGGCCAACGTCCTGACTTTC
CASSLPLSGANVLTF
>TRBJ2-7|.|TRBV12-5|TRBD1
TGTGCTAGTGGGAACACCGGTGTACAGGGGTCCGAGCAGTACTTC
CASGNTGVQGSEQYF
>TRBJ2-6|.|TRBV7-9|.
TGTGCCAGCAGCCCCAGCTCTGGGGCCAACGTCCTGACTTTC
CASSPSSGANVLTF
>TRBJ2-3|.|TRBV7-2|.
TGTGCCAGCAGCTTAAGTCAGGGCATAGCAGATACGCAGTATTTT
CASSLSQGIADTQYF
>TRBJ2-7|.|TRBV2|.
TGTGCCAGCAGCCTCCGACTCTCCTACGAGCAGTACTTC
CASSLRLSYEQYF
>TRBJ2-7|.|TRBV28|.
TGTGCCAGCAGTTTGGGCAGGTTGGGCGGCTACGAGCAGTACTTC
CASSLGRLGGYEQYF
>TRBJ2-7|.|TRBV6-1|TRBD2
TGTGCCAGCAGGGGAGGGACTAGCGGCTCCTACGAGCAGTACTTC
CASRGGTSGSYEQYF
>TRBJ1-5|.|TRBV27|TRBD1
TGTGCCAGCAGTTTCCTCGGACAGGGGGCAAGTAATCAGCCCCAGCATTTT
CASSFLGQGASNQPQHF
>TRBJ2-1|.|TRBV7-2|TRBD2
TGTGCCAGCAGCTTAGTAGCGGGAGTAGGGAATGAGCAGTTCTTC
CASSLVAGVGNEQFF
>TRBJ2-4|.|TRBV2|.
TGTGCCAGCAGTGTATCCCAGATGAGGAACATTCAGTACTTC
CASSVSQMRNIQYF
>TRBJ2-1|.|TRBV30|.
TGTGCCTGGAAACCAGGACTAACCTACAATGAGCAGTTCTTC
CAWKPGLTYNEQFF
>TRBJ2-3|.|TRBV5-4|.
TGTGCCAGCAGCTTGGGGCGGCGCACAGATACGCAGTATTTT
CASSLGRRTDTQYF
>TRBJ2-7|.|TRBV10-3|.
TGTGCCATCAGCCGACAGAAAGAAACCTACGAGCAGTACTTC
CAISRQKETYEQYF